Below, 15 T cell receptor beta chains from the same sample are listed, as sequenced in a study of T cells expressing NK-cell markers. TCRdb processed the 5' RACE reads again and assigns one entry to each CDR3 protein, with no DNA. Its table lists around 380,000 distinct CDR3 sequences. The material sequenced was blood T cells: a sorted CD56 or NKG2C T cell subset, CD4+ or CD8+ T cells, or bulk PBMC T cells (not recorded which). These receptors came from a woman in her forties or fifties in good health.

The CDR3 is CASSFRGSYEQYF. The chain is built from TRBV5-1 and TRBJ2-7. The germline V gene encodes CDR1 SGHRS and CDR2 YFSETQ. The CDR3 runs 13 residues.

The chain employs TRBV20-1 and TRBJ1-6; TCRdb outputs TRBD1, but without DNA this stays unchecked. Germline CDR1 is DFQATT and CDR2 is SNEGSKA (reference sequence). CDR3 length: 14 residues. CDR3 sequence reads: CSARVRTGDSPLHF.

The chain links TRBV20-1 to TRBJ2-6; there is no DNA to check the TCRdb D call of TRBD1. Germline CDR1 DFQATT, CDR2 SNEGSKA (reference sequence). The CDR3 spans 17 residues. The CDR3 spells CSARGREGASGANVLTF.

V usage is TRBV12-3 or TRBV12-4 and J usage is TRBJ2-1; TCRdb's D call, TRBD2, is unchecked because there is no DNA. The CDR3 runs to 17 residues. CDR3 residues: CASKLLLLRDGHNEQFF.

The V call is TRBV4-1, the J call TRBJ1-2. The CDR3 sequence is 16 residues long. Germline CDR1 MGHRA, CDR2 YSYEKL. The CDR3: CASSQEVTSANYGYTF.

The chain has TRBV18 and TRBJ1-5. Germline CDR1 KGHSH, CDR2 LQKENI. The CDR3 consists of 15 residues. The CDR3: CASSPYPQNNQPQHF.

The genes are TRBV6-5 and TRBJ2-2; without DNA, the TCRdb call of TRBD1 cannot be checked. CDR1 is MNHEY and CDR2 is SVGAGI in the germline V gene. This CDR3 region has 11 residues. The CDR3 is CASRQAGELFF.

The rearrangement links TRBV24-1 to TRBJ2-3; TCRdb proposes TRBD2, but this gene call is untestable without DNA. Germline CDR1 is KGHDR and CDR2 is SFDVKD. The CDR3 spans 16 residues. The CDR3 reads CATSDRTSGTTDTQYF.

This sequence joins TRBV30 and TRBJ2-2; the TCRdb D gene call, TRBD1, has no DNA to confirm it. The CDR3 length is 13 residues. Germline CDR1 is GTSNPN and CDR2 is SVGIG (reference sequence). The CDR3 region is CAWKGANTGELFF.

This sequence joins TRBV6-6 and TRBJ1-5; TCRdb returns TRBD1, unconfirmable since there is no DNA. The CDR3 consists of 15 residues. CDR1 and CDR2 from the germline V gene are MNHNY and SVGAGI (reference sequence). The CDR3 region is CASSQDRAGGQPQHF.

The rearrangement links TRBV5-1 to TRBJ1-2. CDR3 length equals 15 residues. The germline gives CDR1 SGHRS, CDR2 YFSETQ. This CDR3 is CASSRGLGPNYGYTF.

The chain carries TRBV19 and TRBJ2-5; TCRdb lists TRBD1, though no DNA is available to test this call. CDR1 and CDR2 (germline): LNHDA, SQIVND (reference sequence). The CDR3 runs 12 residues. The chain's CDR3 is CASSEGIQTQYF.

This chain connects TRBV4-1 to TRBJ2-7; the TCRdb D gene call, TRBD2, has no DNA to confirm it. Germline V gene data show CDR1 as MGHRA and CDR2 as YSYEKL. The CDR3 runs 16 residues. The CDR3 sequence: CASSQEGPGTTDEQYF.

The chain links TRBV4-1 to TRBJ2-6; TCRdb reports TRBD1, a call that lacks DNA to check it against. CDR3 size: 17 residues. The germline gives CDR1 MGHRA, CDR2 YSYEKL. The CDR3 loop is CASSQDSGAPGANVLTF.

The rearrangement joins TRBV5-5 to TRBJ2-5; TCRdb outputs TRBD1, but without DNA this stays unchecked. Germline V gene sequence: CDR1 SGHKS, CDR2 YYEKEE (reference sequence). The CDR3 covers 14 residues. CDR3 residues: CASSSRDYQETQYF. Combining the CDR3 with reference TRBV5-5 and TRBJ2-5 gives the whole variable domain DAGVTQSPTHLIKTRGQQVTLRCSPISGHKSVSWYQQVLGQGPQFIFQYYEKEERGRGNFPDRFSARQFPNYSSELNVNALLLGDSALYLCASSSRDYQETQYFGPGTRLLVL.